This entry lists 8 T cell receptor beta chains sequenced from one sample in a study of CXCR3-negative and CXCR3-positive naive CD8 T cells. Each TRB cDNA library was prepared by 5' RACE (with UMI labels). TCRdb reworked the 5' RACE reads into one entry per CDR3 protein, no DNA. The table lists 100,000 to 150,000 distinct CDR3 sequences, with roughly 0.29% in the top ten. Sequencing input: naive CXCR3- CD8+ T cells from blood. Sample subset: CD45RO-CCR7+CD27+CD95- naive CD8+ T cells lacking CXCR3 (TNR3-). Source of these receptors: a human donor in good health. Some clones in this sample may be carry-over from other donors' samples.

The V and J genes are TRBV7-9 and TRBJ2-2. Looked up from germline, CDR1 is SEHNR and CDR2 is FQNEAQ (reference sequence). The CDR3 is 16 amino acids. The CDR3: CASSLAGSSATGELFF.

J is TRBJ1-1 and V is TRBV28. The CDR3 runs to 15 residues. In germline, CDR1 is MDHEN, CDR2 SYDVKM. CDR3 protein: CASSPRDYLPEEAFF. The entire variable domain, with the rest obtained from reference TRBV28 and TRBJ1-1, is as follows: DVKVTQSSRYLVKRTGEKVFLECVQDMDHENMFWYRQDPGLGLRLIYFSYDVKMKEKGDIPEGYSVSREKKERFSLILESASTNQTSMYLCASSPRDYLPEEAFFGQGTRLTVV.

The genes are TRBV12-3 or TRBV12-4 and TRBJ2-3; TCRdb returns TRBD2, unconfirmable since there is no DNA. CDR3 length: 14 residues. The chain's CDR3 is CATDSGGTTDTQYF.

The rearrangement joins TRBV29-1 to TRBJ2-7. The CDR3 is 12 residues long. CDR1 and CDR2 from the germline V gene are SQVTM and ANQGSEA. The CDR3 sequence is CSALTVSYEQYF.

V is TRBV29-1 and J is TRBJ2-5; TCRdb's D gene call, TRBD2, goes unchecked for lack of DNA. Germline CDR1 is SQVTM and CDR2 is ANQGSEA. CDR3 size: 18 residues. The CDR3 loop reads CSLHPSGRAKPLGETQYF.

The CDR3 is CASSLPRFGAGELFF. The chain recombines TRBV28 with TRBJ2-2. There are 15 residues in the CDR3. Looked up from germline, CDR1 is MDHEN and CDR2 is SYDVKM.

This CDR3 is CASSLRSGGSETQYF. The chain has TRBV7-3 and TRBJ2-5; absent DNA, TCRdb's TRBD1 call cannot be checked. The CDR3 runs to 15 residues. Per germline, CDR1 SGHTA and CDR2 FQGTGA.

The chain combines TRBV28 with TRBJ2-7; TCRdb returns TRBD1, unconfirmable since there is no DNA. The CDR3 extends over 14 amino acids. CDR1 and CDR2 from the germline V gene are MDHEN and SYDVKM. CDR3 residues: CASTLFGTGIEQYF.